This TCR beta chain was recovered during a study of cytomegalovirus exposure and HLA in healthy donors. Germline V gene sequence: CDR1 SEHNR, CDR2 FQNEAQ (reference sequence). Trimming removed 5 bases at V and 7 bases at J, with 14 bases between. The length of the CDR3 is 14 residues. The PCR ran on 60 Vbeta and 13 Jbeta primers. Original handling: The count from a later analysis was some 76 million unique TCR beta chains, around 10 million of them shared. Profiling relied on immunoSEQ multiplex PCR, and the TCRdb table lists in-frame clones only, not all of them. The V and J calls and the clone size are those of that table, but D and trimming were determined from the DNA. The sample lists about 150,000 clones; less than 10% were seen once. As concerns this clone: Its antigen is not known.

Regarding the study as a whole: A classifier reportedly called cytomegalovirus status with high sensitivity and specificity.

The sequence was collected from a male donor in good health and CMV-seronegative. V and J are TRBV7-9 and TRBJ2-2; D is perhaps TRBD2 (6 bases). The sample was PBMCs. CDR3 loop: CASSTSGRHGELFF. In DNA, the CDR3 is TGTGCCAGCAGCACCTCAGGGAGGCACGGGGAGCTGTTTTTT.